Each of the 7 T cell receptor beta chains below was sequenced from the same sample in a study of blood T cell repertoires in COVID-19. Produced via immunoSEQ multiplex PCR; TCRdb's table is partial and in-frame only. Here the sample spans about 370,000 clones, more than 80% being singletons. Input material: PBMCs or T cells enriched from blood (not recorded which). Receptors originate from a man aged 18-30 years who had recovered from COVID-19.

This chain uses TRBV10-2 with TRBJ2-7; D call uncertain. The CDR3 runs 13 residues. Germline V gene lookup returns CDR1 WSHSY and CDR2 SAAADI. V lost 3 bases and J 0 bases, leaving 6 bases between the germline ends. CDR3 sequence reads: CASSDGSSYEQYF. Here the CDR3 DNA reads TGCGCCAGCAGTGATGGTAGCTCCTACGAGCAGTACTTC.

The rearrangement links TRBV27 to TRBJ2-5; tentative D call: TRBD2 (6 bases). Trimming removed 7 bases from V and 4 bases from J, with 7 bases in between. The CDR3 is 11 amino acids. Germline-derived CDR1 and CDR2 are MNHEY and SMNVEV (reference sequence). The CDR3 DNA reads TGTGCCAGCAAGGGAGGAGAGACCCAGTACTTC. Protein: CASKGGETQYF.

The chain uses TRBV10-3 and TRBJ2-1; 10 nucleotides match TRBD2. This CDR3 is 16 amino acids long. V lost 4 bases to trimming and J lost 9 bases; unmatched junction nucleotides: 12. Germline V gene lookup returns CDR1 ENHRY and CDR2 SYGVKD. The CDR3 is CAISATLAGVRGEQFF. The DNA for the CDR3 is TGTGCCATCAGTGCTACTCTAGCGGGAGTTCGTGGTGAGCAGTTCTTC.

The chain is built from TRBV28 and TRBJ2-3; 12 nucleotides agree with TRBD2. Germline loops: CDR1 MDHEN, CDR2 SYDVKM. The CDR3 totals 17 residues. Trimming took 4 bases from V and 2 from J; bases not matched to a gene: 7. The CDR3 loop reads CASSSGGLAGHTDTQYF. The CDR3 DNA sequence: TGTGCCAGCAGTTCCGGAGGACTAGCGGGACACACAGATACGCAGTATTTT.

V is TRBV11-2 and J is TRBJ2-5; 8 bases map to TRBD2. Germline V gives CDR1 SGHAT, CDR2 FQNNGV. This CDR3 contains 14 residues. Losses at the gene ends were 1 base for V and 5 bases for J; bases not matched to a gene: 3. Written as DNA, the CDR3 is TGTGCCAGCAGCTTAGGGACTAGCAAGGAGACCCAGTACTTC. This sequence encodes CASSLGTSKETQYF.

V gene TRBV7-9 combines with J gene TRBJ2-7; D possibly corresponds to TRBD2 (6 bases). Germline-derived CDR1 and CDR2 are SEHNR and FQNEAQ (reference sequence). The CDR3 is 15 residues long. V was pared by 5 bases and J by 4 bases, with 18 bases between. The CDR3 region has the DNA TGTGCCAGCAGCCGCGCTGGGGGGACTTCGTACGAGCAGTACTTC. It translates to CASSRAGGTSYEQYF. Based on the CDR3 plus reference TRBV7-9 and TRBJ2-7, the full variable domain is DTGVSQNPRHKITKRGQNVTFRCDPISEHNRLYWYRQTLGQGPEFLTYFQNEAQLEKSRLLSDRFSAERPKGSFSTLEIQRTEQGDSAMYLCASSRAGGTSYEQYFGPGTRLTVT.

The J gene is TRBJ1-4, the V gene TRBV9, with 11 bases that match TRBD1. Germline-derived CDR1 and CDR2 are SGDLS and YYNGEE. The CDR3 is 15 residues long. V shed 3 bases, J shed 3 bases, and the junction held 1 base outside the gene matches. Here the CDR3 DNA reads TGTGCCAGCAGCGCGGGACAGGGGGCTAATGAAAAACTGTTTTTT. Protein product: CASSAGQGANEKLFF.